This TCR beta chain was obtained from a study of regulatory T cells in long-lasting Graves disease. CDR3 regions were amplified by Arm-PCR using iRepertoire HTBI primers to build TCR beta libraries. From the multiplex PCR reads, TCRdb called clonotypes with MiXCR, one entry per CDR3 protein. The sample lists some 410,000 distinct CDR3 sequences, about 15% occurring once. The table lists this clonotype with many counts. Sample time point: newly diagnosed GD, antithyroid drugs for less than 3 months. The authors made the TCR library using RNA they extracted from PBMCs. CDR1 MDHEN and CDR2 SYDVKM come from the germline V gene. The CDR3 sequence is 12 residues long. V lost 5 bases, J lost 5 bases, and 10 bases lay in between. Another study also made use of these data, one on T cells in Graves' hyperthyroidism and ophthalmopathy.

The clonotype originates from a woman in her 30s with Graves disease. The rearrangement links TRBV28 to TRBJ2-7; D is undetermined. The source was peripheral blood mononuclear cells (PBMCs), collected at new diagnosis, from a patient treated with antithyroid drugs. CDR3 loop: CASSTSGDEQYF. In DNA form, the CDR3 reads TGTGCCAGCAGTACTTCCGGTGACGAGCAGTACTTC.